This TCR beta chain derives from a study of shared clonotypes between healthy human individuals (dated by TCRdb to the early 2020s). With regard to the full study: Three men and a couple of women, aged 18 to 49 years, made up the cohort. Libraries were prepared and TCR repertoires were sequenced by different laboratories using diverse techniques, in order to increase sequencing depth and limit assay-specific biases. Leukapheresis yielded between about 0.9 and 8.9 billion PBMCs per donor. Per donor, three plates each were used for CD4 naive and CD4 memory, two for CD8 naive, and one for CD8 memory. To estimate repertoire size and how much clonotype sharing occurs between individuals, the study deeply sequenced the blood TCR repertoires of 4 to 6 healthy adults.

The cysteine opens and the phenylalanine closes a CDR3 of 14 amino acids. Of the read, only the CDR3 DNA is kept; its 42 bases are in frame from base 1. The junction shows trimming of 6 bases on V and 3 bases on J, plus 15 bases between the germline ends. CDR1 and CDR2 (MDHEN, SYDVKM) derive from the germline V gene. Healthy HIV-negative adults with no recently reported acute infections or vaccinations were included as donors. Every donor was a Caucasian adult residing in Nashville, Tennessee, USA. Magnetic negative selection was used to enrich CD4+ T cells, after which naive cells were positively selected on CD45RA and the negative fraction became the memory subset. Blood was collected by leukapheresis, and PBMCs were isolated by Ficoll-Histopaque density gradient centrifugation and then cryopreserved in liquid nitrogen vapor phase. Analytical flow cytometry was used to check the purity and quantity of every magnetically sorted T cell population. From each sorted fraction, genomic DNA was isolated and quantified by UV absorbance on a Nanodrop 2000c.

On this clone itself: Which antigen it targets is not known. No qualities accompany the bases; no much larger clone lies one base away.

Using the deep immunoSEQ assay, multiplex PCR amplified TCR CDR3 regions from genomic DNA. Extracted genomic DNA from each cell subset was spread evenly across all wells of several immunoSEQ 96-well plates, with each plate serving as a replicate. For sorted subsets, about 200 ng genomic DNA, equal to tens of thousands of T cell genomes, was loaded into each replicate PCR. Purified libraries were quantified with a Qubit 3.0 fluorometer, sized on a Bioanalyzer 2100, and re-quantified with the KAPA Library Quantification kit. Every immunoSEQ 96-well plate was sequenced on a separate single-read 150-cycle Illumina NextSeq 550 flow cell. The authors processed their data as follows. Because the immunoSEQ output included only junctional sequences and no quality scores, the filtering could not be the same as the filtering used for full-length reads. To assign V/J genes and CDR3, sequences were annotated using PyIR, a Python wrapper for IgBLAST v1.9, with IMGT germline references. Any read was removed if the V/J assignment was weak (E-value above 1e-6), the CDR3 was missing, or the read contained stop codons, out-of-frame junctions, or ambiguous translated residues. V3J clonotypes were defined by identical inferred V gene, J gene, and CDR3 amino acid sequence. The percentage overlap between two repertoires was calculated by dividing the number of shared unique clonotypes by the size of the smaller repertoire. Richness of each repertoire was evaluated using RTK rarefaction, the Chao1 estimator, and Recon v2.1 estimates of unobserved clonotypes. For all TCRbeta clonotypes obtained by the gDNA method from four donors, generation probabilities were computed with OLGA. Not all clones reach the TCRdb copy of this immuneACCESS table, which keeps in-frame sequences only. Checked studies attribute under half of the gap to unresolved V genes and leave the rest unexplained. V, J and clone size reflect that table, while D and trimming were determined from the DNA. The table for this sample lists around 2.5 million clones; more than 85% of them were counted only once. The top ten constitute about 0.38% of the sample.

What the research found in general, with its limitations: Because the study included a small number of donors, the genetic and exposure-history diversity represented was limited. Sampling was limited to blood, and TCR repertoires in tissue likely differ from TCR repertoires in blood. Larger estimated clonotype richness was generally found for naive subsets than for memory subsets. About 4.5% of naive CD4, 3.5% of naive CD8, 2.3% of memory CD4, and about 0.4% of memory CD8 clonotypes were shared across a few donors. Rarefaction of sorted-subset datasets indicated incomplete sequencing despite the large sequencing depth. Based on pairwise subsampling, the degree of clonotype sharing among donors was expected to be affected by sequencing depth. Compared with non-shared clonotypes, the clonotypes found in all four sorted-subset donors had higher generation probabilities.

The specimen was naive CD4+ T cells from PBMCs. According to the study, the label for this sample's cell subset or site signals: CD45RA+ positively selected. This clonotype originated in a man between 18 and 29 years old in good health. Some clones in this sample may be carry-over from other donors' samples. The chain employs TRBV28 and TRBJ2-7, with a weak D call of TRBD1 (6 bases match). The nucleotides read TGTGCCAGCAGGTTAACAGGGTTGAACTACGAGCAGTACTTC. Its protein is CASRLTGLNYEQYF.